These 23 T cell receptor beta chains originate from one sample sequenced in a study of blood T cell repertoires in COVID-19 (dated by TCRdb to the early 2020s). Libraries were built with the immunoSEQ multiplex PCR assay. Imported from immuneACCESS, the table was reduced by TCRdb to in-frame sequences with V and J called. These copies leave out some clones; in studies compared against another copy, an unresolved V gene accounts for under half, and the cause of the remainder is not known. This sample holds 65,000 to 75,000 clones; 65% to 85% were observed only once. About 4.3% of the sample lies in the top ten. What was sequenced was peripheral blood. The source of these receptors is a woman in her sixties or seventies with acute or convalescent COVID-19.

The CDR3 here is CASSLLSTDTQYF. As DNA, the CDR3 is TGCGCCAGCAGCTTGTTAAGCACAGATACGCAGTATTTT. The J gene is TRBJ2-3, the V gene TRBV5-1; D uncertain. The germline V gene encodes CDR1 SGHRS and CDR2 YFSETQ. Trimming pared 1 base from V and 0 bases from J, leaving 3 bases between. This CDR3 comprises 13 residues.

The chain is built from TRBV7-6 and TRBJ2-5, with D maybe TRBD2 (5 bases). Trimming pared 4 bases from V and 1 base from J, leaving 13 bases between. The CDR3 is 15 residues long. Germline assignment: CDR1 SGHVS and CDR2 FNYEAQ. The CDR3 sequence is CASSSSFGVQETQYF. CDR3 DNA sequence: TGTGCCAGCAGCTCATCTTTCGGGGTCCAAGAGACCCAGTACTTC.

This chain uses TRBV6-5 with TRBJ2-7; TRBD2 agrees at 8 bases. V lost 6 bases to trimming and J lost 0 bases; unmatched junction nucleotides: 4. Germline assignment: CDR1 MNHEY and CDR2 SVGAGI. The CDR3 has 14 residues. The CDR3 DNA reads TGTGCCAGCAGCCCCGGGGGGGGCTCCTACGAGCAGTACTTC. It translates to CASSPGGGSYEQYF.

This rearrangement joins TRBV9 to TRBJ2-7; 11 nucleotides line up with TRBD1. V shed 4 bases and J 6 bases; nucleotides not matched to a gene: 15. Per germline, CDR1 SGDLS and CDR2 YYNGEE. The length of the CDR3 is 17 residues. CDR3 DNA sequence: TGTGCCAGCAGCCCCTCTGGGACAGGGGGTAGTTTCAGCGAGCAGTACTTC. Translated: CASSPSGTGGSFSEQYF.

The rearrangement uses TRBV30 and TRBJ1-5; D unresolved. Trimming removed 2 bases at V and 3 bases at J, with 14 bases between. The CDR3 has 15 amino acids. Per germline, CDR1 GTSNPN and CDR2 SVGIG (reference sequence). The CDR3 is CAWSPRADFNQPQHF. The CDR3 DNA sequence: TGTGCCTGGAGTCCCCGAGCGGATTTCAATCAGCCCCAGCATTTT.

This clone appeared a few times. The chain uses TRBV3-1 (or the pseudogene TRBV3-2) and TRBJ2-3, with 8 positions matching TRBD2. CDR1 is LGHDT, CDR2 YNNKEL, per germline (reference sequence). The ends lost 4 bases at V and 6 bases at J; junction bases unmatched: 6. The CDR3 is made up of 14 amino acids. The CDR3: CASSLGLAGDTQYF. The CDR3 DNA follows: TGTGCCAGCAGCCTCGGACTAGCAGGGGATACGCAGTATTTT.

The CDR3 region is CASSQDLDTFRDRGFLGRNQPQHF. The DNA of the CDR3 is TGTGCCAGCAGCCAAGATCTCGACACCTTCCGAGACAGGGGTTTTTTAGGCAGGAATCAGCCCCAGCATTTT. This chain connects TRBV3-1 (or the pseudogene TRBV3-2) to TRBJ1-5; 8 nucleotides match TRBD1. Losses at the gene ends were 0 bases for V and 4 bases for J; bases not matched to a gene: 29. From germline, CDR1 is LGHDT and CDR2 YNNKEL (reference sequence). The length of the CDR3 is 24 residues.

V is TRBV7-3 and J is TRBJ2-3, with D perhaps matching TRBD2 (6 bases). Deletions cut 1 base from V and 2 bases from J, with 10 bases between. This CDR3 has 15 residues. CDR1 SGHTA and CDR2 FQGTGA come from the germline V gene. In DNA form, the CDR3 reads TGTGCCAGCAGCTTAAGGGGGGACCCCACAGATACGCAGTATTTT. Translating it yields CASSLRGDPTDTQYF.

The genes are TRBV5-6 and TRBJ1-5; D not resolved. Per germline, CDR1 SGHDT and CDR2 YYEEEE. This CDR3 comprises 15 residues. Trimming took off 0 bases at V and 4 bases at J, with 11 bases between the two ends. CDR3 nucleotide sequence: TGTGCCAGCAGCTTGGCCAGGCAGAATAATCAGCCCCAGCATTTT. Protein sequence: CASSLARQNNQPQHF.

In this sample, this clone turned up a few times. The chain employs TRBV12-3 or TRBV12-4 and TRBJ1-6, with D hard to call. V shed 4 bases and J shed 11 bases, with 6 bases lying between them. CDR3 size: 11 residues. CDR3 nucleotide sequence: TGTGCCAGCAGTTCTCCCGCACCCCTCCACTTT. It translates to CASSSPAPLHF.

The CDR3 loop is CAWSPSRNEKLFF. CDR3 DNA: TGTGCCTGGTCGCCCTCCAGGAATGAAAAACTGTTTTTT. This chain connects TRBV30 to TRBJ1-4; D uncertain. The CDR3 is 13 amino acids. CDR1 and CDR2 from the germline V gene are GTSNPN and SVGIG (reference sequence). Trimming took off 5 bases at V and 5 bases at J, with 12 bases between the two ends.

The rearrangement links TRBV11-2 to TRBJ1-1; D call uncertain. The germline V gene encodes CDR1 SGHAT and CDR2 FQNNGV. Trimming stripped 0 bases from V and 1 base from J, with 6 bases between. This CDR3 has 14 amino acids. The CDR3: CASSLDGGNTEAFF. The CDR3 DNA reads as TGTGCCAGCAGCTTAGATGGCGGGAACACTGAAGCTTTCTTT.

The chain links TRBV19 to TRBJ2-3; 8 bases fit TRBD1. Germline CDR1 is LNHDA and CDR2 is SQIVND (reference sequence). This CDR3 has 13 residues. The V and J ends lost 6 bases and 6 bases, in that order; junction bases with no gene match: 5. The CDR3 protein is CASRAGTGDTQYF. The CDR3 DNA follows: TGTGCCAGTAGGGCAGGGACAGGCGATACGCAGTATTTT.

The rearrangement joins TRBV7-3 to TRBJ1-2; a possible D gene is TRBD1 (5 bases). V dropped 0 bases and J dropped 2 bases, with 16 bases sitting between them. This CDR3 region has 17 residues. The germline V gene encodes CDR1 SGHTA and CDR2 FQGTGA. CDR3 sequence reads: CASSLTADAGRNYGYTF. CDR3 in DNA: TGTGCCAGCAGCTTAACGGCGGACGCAGGGAGGAACTATGGCTACACCTTC.

The chain uses TRBV6-5 and TRBJ1-4; 7 bases agree with TRBD1. The V gene's germline CDR1 is MNHEY and CDR2 SVGAGI. The CDR3 is made up of 15 amino acids. J was trimmed by 10 bases and V by 6 bases; bases with no gene match: 14. CDR3 sequence reads: CASRAGTVTIGKLFF. CDR3 nucleotides: TGTGCCAGCAGAGCCGGGACAGTTACTATAGGAAAACTGTTTTTT.

V usage is TRBV7-7 and J usage is TRBJ1-2; 7 bases are a match to TRBD1. Germline CDR1 is SSHAT and CDR2 is FNYEAQ (reference sequence). With V trimmed by 4 bases and J by 7 bases, 15 bases remained unmatched. The CDR3 is 16 residues long. The CDR3 DNA sequence: TGTGCCAGCAGCTGTCGGAGGAGGGGGCGCGGTGGTGGCTACACCTTC. Translation gives CASSCRRRGRGGGYTF. Variable domain in full (rest from reference TRBV7-7 and TRBJ1-2): GAGVSQSPRYKVTKRGQDVTLRCDPISSHATLYWYQQALGQGPEFLTYFNYEAQPDKSGLPSDRFSAERPEGSISTLTIQRTEQRDSAMYRCASSCRRRGRGGGYTFGSGTRLTVV.

V and J are TRBV19 and TRBJ1-6, with TRBD1 matching over 7 bases. Germline V gene lookup returns CDR1 LNHDA and CDR2 SQIVND (reference sequence). Trimming removed 1 base from V and 8 bases from J; junction bases left unmatched: 8. The CDR3 runs to 16 residues. The CDR3 is CASSIGSTGWYSPLHF. The CDR3 nucleotides are TGTGCCAGTAGTATAGGATCGACAGGGTGGTATTCACCCCTCCACTTT.

This chain uses TRBV18 with TRBJ2-7; 7 positions agree with TRBD2. The CDR3 has 17 residues. Losses at the gene ends were 0 bases for V and 1 base for J; bases not matched to a gene: 9. Germline V gene data show CDR1 as KGHSH and CDR2 as LQKENI. The CDR3: CASSPPVGGIISYEQYF. The CDR3 DNA reads as TGTGCCAGCTCACCACCAGTGGGGGGGATCATTTCCTACGAGCAGTACTTC.

The chain joins TRBV10-2 to TRBJ2-7, with 7 bases identical to TRBD2. Germline V lookup: CDR1 WSHSY, CDR2 SAAADI. J was trimmed by 3 bases and V by 5 bases; bases with no gene match: 7. This CDR3 has 14 residues. The CDR3 spells CASSWGGSVYEQYF. The DNA for the CDR3 is TGCGCCAGCAGTTGGGGGGGTTCGGTCTACGAGCAGTACTTC.

The chain couples TRBV19 to TRBJ1-2; unclear D gene. The CDR3 totals 14 residues. The V end lost 5 bases, the J end lost 8 bases, and 18 bases lay between the germline ends. Per germline, CDR1 LNHDA and CDR2 SQIVND (reference sequence). The CDR3 coding sequence is TGTGCCAGTAGTCTGCAGACGGGAAACGTGGGCTACACCTTC. As protein: CASSLQTGNVGYTF.

A few counts support this clone. V gene TRBV11-2 combines with J gene TRBJ2-7; D unclear. CDR1 SGHAT and CDR2 FQNNGV come from the germline V gene. Between the trimmed V and J ends, which lost 5 bases and 3 bases, there was a span of 11 bases. The CDR3 has 13 residues. The CDR3 DNA reads as TGTGCCAGCAGCATTTCTTCGGGCTACGAGCAGTACTTC. This gives the protein CASSISSGYEQYF.

The rearrangement links TRBV19 to TRBJ1-6; possible D gene TRBD1, 6 bases. The length of the CDR3 is 15 residues. Trimming took off 3 bases at V and 10 bases at J, with 16 bases between the two ends. The germline V gene encodes CDR1 LNHDA and CDR2 SQIVND (reference sequence). The CDR3 nucleotides read TGTGCCAGTAGTATCACTCAGGGGATGGGGTCACCCCTCCACTTT. Its protein is CASSITQGMGSPLHF.

This clone was observed a handful of times. V gene TRBV3-1 (or the pseudogene TRBV3-2) combines with J gene TRBJ2-1; 8 bases line up with TRBD1. J was trimmed by 4 bases and V by 0 bases; bases with no gene match: 2. Germline V gives CDR1 LGHDT, CDR2 YNNKEL (reference sequence). The CDR3 sequence is 15 residues long. The CDR3 is CASSQDGQGYNEQFF. In DNA, the CDR3 is TGTGCCAGCAGCCAAGACGGACAGGGATACAATGAGCAGTTCTTC.